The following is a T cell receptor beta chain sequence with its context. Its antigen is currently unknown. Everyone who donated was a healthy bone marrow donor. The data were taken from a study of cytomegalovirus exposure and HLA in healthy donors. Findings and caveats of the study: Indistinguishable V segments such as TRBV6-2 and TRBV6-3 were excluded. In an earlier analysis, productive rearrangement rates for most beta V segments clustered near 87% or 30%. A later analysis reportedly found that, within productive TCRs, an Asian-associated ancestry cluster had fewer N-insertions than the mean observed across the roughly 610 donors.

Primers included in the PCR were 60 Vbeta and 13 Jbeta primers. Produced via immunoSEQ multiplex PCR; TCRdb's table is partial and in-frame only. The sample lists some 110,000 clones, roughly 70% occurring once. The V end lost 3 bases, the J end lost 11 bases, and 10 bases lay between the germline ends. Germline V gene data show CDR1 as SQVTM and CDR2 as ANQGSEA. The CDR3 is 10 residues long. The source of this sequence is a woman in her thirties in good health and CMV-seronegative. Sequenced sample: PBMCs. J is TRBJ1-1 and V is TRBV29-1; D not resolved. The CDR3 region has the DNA TGCAGCGTTGACTCCGGTGAGGCTTTCTTT. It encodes CSVDSGEAFF.